This TCR beta chain was found in a study of multiple sclerosis patients with progressive multifocal leukoencephalopathy. The germline CDR1 and CDR2 sequences are SGHRS and YFSETQ. The V gene end was trimmed by 4 bases and the J gene end by 0 bases; junction bases not matched to a gene: 5. This CDR3 spans 15 amino acids. Time point in this sample: time of PML onset. TCRdb keeps only in-frame clones here, not all; method: immunoSEQ multiplex PCR. The sample shows about 32,000 clones, 80% to 90% of them seen only once. The count of this clone is one. Material: PBMCs, obtained from a patient treated with natalizumab. J is TRBJ2-3 and V is TRBV5-1, with 7 bases identical to TRBD2. The sequence derives from a woman aged 40 to 49 with progressive multifocal leukoencephalopathy. CDR3 nucleotide sequence: TGCGCCAGCAGCCGAAGCGGGACTAGCACAGATACGCAGTATTTT. It yields the protein CASSRSGTSTDTQYF.